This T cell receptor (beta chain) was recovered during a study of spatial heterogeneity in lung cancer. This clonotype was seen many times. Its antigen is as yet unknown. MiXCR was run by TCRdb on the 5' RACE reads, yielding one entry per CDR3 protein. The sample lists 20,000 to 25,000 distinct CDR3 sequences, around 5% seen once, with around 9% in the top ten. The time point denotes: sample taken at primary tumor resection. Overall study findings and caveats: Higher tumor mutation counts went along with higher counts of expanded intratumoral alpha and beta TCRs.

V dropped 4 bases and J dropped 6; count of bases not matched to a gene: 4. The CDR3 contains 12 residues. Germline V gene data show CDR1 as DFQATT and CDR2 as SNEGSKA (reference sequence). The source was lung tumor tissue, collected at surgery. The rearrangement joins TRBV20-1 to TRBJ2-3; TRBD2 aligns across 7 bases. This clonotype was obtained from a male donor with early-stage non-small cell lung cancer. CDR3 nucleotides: TGCAGTGCTAACACAGCGGGGGATACGCAGTATTTT. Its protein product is CSANTAGDTQYF.